This T cell receptor beta chain stems from a study of shared clonotypes between healthy human individuals. Study outcomes and limitations: With several donors compared, around 5% of naive CD4 clonotypes were shared. Clonotype sharing among donors likely depends on sequencing depth.

It was at deep level that the assay was run. Profiling relied on immunoSEQ multiplex PCR, and the TCRdb table lists in-frame clones only, not all of them. Altogether 2 million to 3 million clones are present, roughly nine tenths being singletons, with the ten largest covering around 0.14%. In regard to this clone: Its antigen is undetermined.

CD45RA+ naive and CD45RA-negative memory subsets were separated from CD4+ cells. Unmatched junction bases numbered 9, after V lost 3 bases and J lost 7 bases. The CDR3 has 14 amino acids. Looked up from germline, CDR1 is SGHDT and CDR2 is YYEEEE. The sequenced sample consisted of naive CD4+ T cells sorted from blood. Subset defined: CD45RA+ positively selected. The receptor was isolated from a young man in good health. V usage is TRBV5-6 and J usage is TRBJ1-2, with 7 bases aligning to TRBD1. CDR3 coding DNA: TGTGCCAGCAGCTCATTCACGGGACAGTTTGGCTACACCTTC. Its translation is CASSSFTGQFGYTF.